This is a list of T cell receptor beta chains from one sample in a study of OX40 agonist ivuxolimab in advanced cancers. The table came from immunoSEQ multiplex PCR; TCRdb's copy has only in-frame clones and leaves some out. This sample carries 70,000 to 95,000 clones, roughly 94% of them seen once, and the ten largest clones take just over 20%. The starting material was CD4+ or CD8+ T cells sorted from blood, obtained in a trial of the OX40 agonist ivuxolimab. The receptors were gathered from an adult with an advanced solid tumor such as melanoma, head and neck, liver or kidney cancer. Each CDR3 is given with its conserved first and last residue. The order of the fields is D gene, clone size, V gene, J gene, CDR3 protein, CDR3 DNA. D genes are given only for firm matches. Only part of the rows carry a size: once, few, many, or a class if the clone is expanded.

D gene: TRBD2
clone size: -
V gene: TRBV9
J gene: TRBJ2-3
CDR3 protein: CASSAIAGGDTDTQYF
CDR3 DNA: TGTGCCAGCAGCGCAATAGCGGGGGGAGACACAGATACGCAGTATTTT

D gene: -
clone size: -
V gene: TRBV19
J gene: TRBJ1-1
CDR3 protein: CASKAGNTEAFF
CDR3 DNA: TGTGCCAGTAAGGCGGGCAACACTGAAGCTTTCTTT

D gene: -
clone size: once
V gene: TRBV4-1
J gene: TRBJ1-3
CDR3 protein: CASSQVERQYSGNTIYF
CDR3 DNA: TGCGCCAGCAGCCAAGTTGAGCGACAGTACTCTGGAAACACCATATATTTT

D gene: -
clone size: -
V gene: TRBV6-1
J gene: TRBJ1-5
CDR3 protein: CATNSGGGYQPQHF
CDR3 DNA: TGTGCCACCAATTCGGGGGGGGGATATCAGCCCCAGCATTTT

D gene: -
clone size: -
V gene: TRBV10-2
J gene: TRBJ1-2
CDR3 protein: CASSEDSGDFYGYTF
CDR3 DNA: TGCGCCAGCAGTGAAGACTCCGGGGACTTTTATGGCTACACCTTC

D gene: -
clone size: -
V gene: TRBV7-6
J gene: TRBJ1-5
CDR3 protein: CASSLEPEGNQPQHF
CDR3 DNA: TGTGCCAGCAGCCTCGAGCCGGAGGGCAATCAGCCCCAGCATTTT

D gene: TRBD2
clone size: -
V gene: TRBV27
J gene: TRBJ2-5
CDR3 protein: CASSVAGGGETQYF
CDR3 DNA: TGTGCCAGCAGCGTAGCGGGGGGCGGGGAGACCCAGTACTTC

D gene: -
clone size: -
V gene: TRBV27
J gene: TRBJ1-4
CDR3 protein: CASSLGSNEKLFF
CDR3 DNA: TGTGCCAGCAGTTTAGGCAGCAATGAAAAACTGTTTTTT

D gene: TRBD1
clone size: -
V gene: TRBV19
J gene: TRBJ2-7
CDR3 protein: CASSIDGRTGGAYEQYF
CDR3 DNA: TGTGCCAGTAGTATAGATGGACGGACAGGGGGCGCATACGAGCAGTACTTC

D gene: -
clone size: -
V gene: TRBV5-4
J gene: TRBJ1-1
CDR3 protein: CALSGGVSTEAFF
CDR3 DNA: TGTGCCTTGAGTGGGGGTGTGAGCACTGAAGCTTTCTTT

D gene: -
clone size: -
V gene: TRBV5-1
J gene: TRBJ2-5
CDR3 protein: CASTGTAMGGQETQYF
CDR3 DNA: TGCGCCAGCACCGGGACAGCAATGGGGGGCCAAGAGACCCAGTACTTC

D gene: -
clone size: -
V gene: TRBV9
J gene: TRBJ1-1
CDR3 protein: CASSVASTLNTEAFF
CDR3 DNA: TGTGCCAGCAGCGTAGCTTCGACCTTGAACACTGAAGCTTTCTTT

D gene: -
clone size: -
V gene: TRBV18
J gene: TRBJ2-1
CDR3 protein: CASSPGNEQFF
CDR3 DNA: TGTGCCAGCTCACCCGGCAATGAGCAGTTCTTC

D gene: -
clone size: -
V gene: TRBV10-2
J gene: TRBJ1-2
CDR3 protein: CASSESYGYTF
CDR3 DNA: TGCGCCAGCAGTGAGTCCTATGGCTACACCTTC

D gene: TRBD1
clone size: -
V gene: TRBV5-4
J gene: TRBJ1-1
CDR3 protein: CASSVDRGWTEAFF
CDR3 DNA: TGTGCCAGCAGCGTTGACAGGGGATGGACTGAAGCTTTCTTT

D gene: TRBD1
clone size: -
V gene: TRBV10-3
J gene: TRBJ2-7
CDR3 protein: CAISESLTGKNEQYF
CDR3 DNA: TGTGCCATCAGTGAGTCGTTGACAGGGAAAAACGAGCAGTACTTC

D gene: TRBD1
clone size: -
V gene: TRBV27
J gene: TRBJ1-2
CDR3 protein: CASSGQGVYGYTF
CDR3 DNA: TGTGCCAGCAGCGGGCAGGGGGTCTATGGCTACACCTTC

D gene: -
clone size: -
V gene: TRBV25-1
J gene: TRBJ2-7
CDR3 protein: CASSLSSYEQYF
CDR3 DNA: TGTGCCAGCAGCTTAAGCTCCTACGAGCAGTACTTC

D gene: -
clone size: -
V gene: TRBV21-1
J gene: TRBJ1-2
CDR3 protein: CASSPTSGGAFYGYTF
CDR3 DNA: TGTGCCAGCAGCCCAACCTCAGGGGGCGCCTTTTATGGCTACACCTTC

D gene: -
clone size: -
V gene: TRBV27
J gene: TRBJ1-1
CDR3 protein: CASSPGTTVAFF
CDR3 DNA: TGTGCCAGCAGTCCGGGGACCACTGTAGCTTTCTTT

D gene: TRBD2
clone size: -
V gene: TRBV5-1
J gene: TRBJ2-7
CDR3 protein: CASSLGSGLAAYEQYF
CDR3 DNA: TGCGCCAGCAGCTTGGGCAGCGGACTAGCGGCCTACGAGCAGTACTTC

D gene: -
clone size: -
V gene: TRBV4-3
J gene: TRBJ1-2
CDR3 protein: CASSQDRLQVYGYTF
CDR3 DNA: TGCGCCAGCAGCCAAGATCGATTGCAGGTCTATGGCTACACCTTC

D gene: TRBD2
clone size: -
V gene: TRBV19
J gene: TRBJ2-1
CDR3 protein: CASRGTSGSFTYNEQFF
CDR3 DNA: TGTGCCAGTAGGGGGACTAGCGGGAGTTTTACCTACAATGAGCAGTTCTTC

D gene: TRBD1
clone size: few
V gene: TRBV14
J gene: TRBJ1-2
CDR3 protein: CASSQWDRGFEGYTF
CDR3 DNA: TGTGCCAGCAGCCAGTGGGACAGGGGTTTTGAAGGCTACACCTTC

D gene: TRBD2
clone size: once
V gene: TRBV28
J gene: TRBJ2-3
CDR3 protein: CASSLVTSGLGSTDTQYF
CDR3 DNA: TGTGCCAGCAGTTTGGTAACCTCGGGACTAGGAAGCACAGATACGCAGTATTTT

D gene: -
clone size: -
V gene: TRBV19
J gene: TRBJ1-3
CDR3 protein: CASTQMTFGGNGNTIYF
CDR3 DNA: TGTGCCAGTACCCAAATGACGTTCGGGGGAAATGGAAACACCATATATTTT

D gene: TRBD1
clone size: -
V gene: TRBV15
J gene: TRBJ1-1
CDR3 protein: CATSRGGTGGTEAFF
CDR3 DNA: TGTGCCACCAGCAGAGGCGGGACAGGGGGAACTGAAGCTTTCTTT

D gene: -
clone size: -
V gene: TRBV27
J gene: TRBJ2-7
CDR3 protein: CASSLSGLVFYEQYF
CDR3 DNA: TGTGCCAGCAGTCTATCCGGACTTGTTTTCTACGAGCAGTACTTC

D gene: TRBD2
clone size: once
V gene: TRBV4-2
J gene: TRBJ2-7
CDR3 protein: CASSQAMGGSYEQYF
CDR3 DNA: TGTGCCAGCAGCCAAGCGATGGGGGGGAGTTACGAGCAGTACTTC

D gene: TRBD1
clone size: -
V gene: TRBV4-3
J gene: TRBJ2-7
CDR3 protein: CASRFQGAPSYEQYF
CDR3 DNA: TGCGCCAGCAGATTCCAGGGGGCCCCTTCCTACGAGCAGTACTTC

D gene: -
clone size: -
V gene: TRBV11-2
J gene: TRBJ2-1
CDR3 protein: CASSLDPGNDEQFF
CDR3 DNA: TGTGCCAGCAGCTTAGATCCAGGGAACGATGAGCAGTTCTTC

D gene: -
clone size: -
V gene: TRBV18
J gene: TRBJ1-2
CDR3 protein: CASSPPMESNYGYTF
CDR3 DNA: TGTGCCAGCTCACCACCGATGGAATCGAACTATGGCTACACCTTC

D gene: TRBD1
clone size: -
V gene: TRBV28
J gene: TRBJ2-7
CDR3 protein: CASSLLQGAYEQYF
CDR3 DNA: TGTGCCAGCAGTCTTCTGCAGGGGGCCTACGAGCAGTACTTC

D gene: -
clone size: -
V gene: TRBV5-1
J gene: TRBJ1-2
CDR3 protein: CASSPPGGWDGYTF
CDR3 DNA: TGCGCCAGCAGCCCCCCGGGGGGCTGGGATGGCTACACCTTC

D gene: -
clone size: once
V gene: TRBV14
J gene: TRBJ1-1
CDR3 protein: CASSQATGIAEAFF
CDR3 DNA: TGTGCCAGCAGCCAAGCCACAGGTATCGCTGAAGCTTTCTTT

D gene: TRBD2
clone size: -
V gene: TRBV19
J gene: TRBJ2-1
CDR3 protein: CASSNSASGRHNEQFF
CDR3 DNA: TGTGCCAGTAGTAATAGTGCTAGCGGGAGGCACAATGAGCAGTTCTTC

D gene: -
clone size: -
V gene: TRBV10-2
J gene: TRBJ2-7
CDR3 protein: CASSGRSGSYEQYF
CDR3 DNA: TGCGCCAGCAGTGGACGCTCGGGCTCCTACGAGCAGTACTTC

D gene: -
clone size: -
V gene: TRBV28
J gene: TRBJ2-7
CDR3 protein: CASSPAYEQYF
CDR3 DNA: TGTGCCAGCAGCCCAGCCTACGAGCAGTACTTC

D gene: -
clone size: -
V gene: TRBV19
J gene: TRBJ1-2
CDR3 protein: CASSMGSSNYGYTF
CDR3 DNA: TGTGCCAGTAGTATGGGGAGTTCTAACTATGGCTACACCTTC